What follows is one T cell receptor beta chain and its context. This CDR3 comprises 14 residues. Germline-derived CDR1 and CDR2 are LGHNT and FRNRAP. J gave up 3 bases and V 4 bases, and 2 bases lay outside the gene matches. These data come from a study of blood T cell repertoires in COVID-19. Overall study: Sites across the United States, Italy and Spain contributed samples from acute and convalescent COVID-19. From T cells, B-cell-depleted T cells, or PBMCs came the material, which was cDNA or gDNA.

This table comes from immunoSEQ multiplex PCR, and its TCRdb copy is limited to in-frame clones, with some not included. The table has tens of thousands of clones, approximately 89% seen once. The genes are TRBV12-5 and TRBJ1-4, with 7 bases identical to TRBD1. This TCR came from a human donor in a cohort sampled during active COVID-19. Source material: peripheral blood. The CDR3 sequence is CASGSGGPNEKLFF. CDR3 nucleotides: TGTGCTAGTGGTTCAGGGGGTCCTAATGAAAAACTGTTTTTT.